This passage covers 11 T cell receptor beta chains from one sample sequenced in a study of blood T cell repertoires in COVID-19. Assay used: immunoSEQ multiplex PCR; TCRdb lists only in-frame clones, some missing. Here the sample spans about 140,000 clones, 84% being singletons. The sample comprised peripheral blood. The source of these receptors is a man aged 55 to 69 with active or convalescent COVID-19.

The chain couples TRBV13 to TRBJ2-1; D uncertain. V lost 5 bases to trimming and J lost 2 bases, with 13 bases between them. CDR3 size: 15 residues. The germline V gene encodes CDR1 PRHDT and CDR2 FYEKMQ (reference sequence). The CDR3 coding sequence is TGTGCCAGCAGCCCATCACGAGGCGCCTACAATGAGCAGTTCTTC. Protein sequence: CASSPSRGAYNEQFF.

The genes are TRBV25-1 and TRBJ2-1; 9 nucleotides line up with TRBD1. Germline trimming cut 6 bases from V and 0 bases from J; bases unmatched to any gene: 6. This CDR3 contains 16 residues. The germline CDR1 and CDR2 sequences are MGHDK and SYGVNS. In DNA form, the CDR3 reads TGTGCCAGCAGAACAGGGGGCGGGGGCTCCTACAATGAGCAGTTCTTC. This translates into CASRTGGGGSYNEQFF. Drawing the rest from reference TRBV25-1 and TRBJ2-1, the complete variable domain is EADIYQTPRYLVIGTGKKITLECSQTMGHDKMYWYQQDPGMELHLIHYSYGVNSTEKGDLSSESTVSRIRTEHFPLTLESARPSHTSQYLCASRTGGGGSYNEQFFGPGTRLTVL.

The chain uses TRBV4-3 and TRBJ2-3; TRBD2 is a possible D gene (5 bases). V was cut by 1 base and J by 4 bases, with 12 bases left in between. CDR3 length equals 15 residues. Germline assignment: CDR1 LGHNA and CDR2 YSLEER. CDR3 DNA sequence: TGCGCCAGCAGCCAAGTTACGGGGAGACCAGATACGCAGTATTTT. It codes for CASSQVTGRPDTQYF.

This sequence joins TRBV12-2 and TRBJ1-5. TRBV12-2 counts as a pseudogene. This CDR3 comprises 15 residues. CDR3 region: CASRLVGRGYQPQHF. CDR3 DNA sequence: TGTGCAAGTCGCTTAGTGGGGAGGGGCTATCAGCCCCAGCATTTT.

This clone was seen just once. J is TRBJ1-2 and V is TRBV7-9; D uncertain. The CDR3 loop spans 14 amino acids. Germline V CDR1 and CDR2: SEHNR, FQNEAQ (reference sequence). Trimming took off 9 bases at V and 2 bases at J, with 16 bases between the two ends. For the CDR3, the DNA is TGTGCCAGTGCCGGTGAGGCGATAAACTATGGCTACACCTTC. Amino acid sequence: CASAGEAINYGYTF. Full variable domain (missing parts from reference TRBV7-9 and TRBJ1-2): DTGVSQNPRHKITKRGQNVTFRCDPISEHNRLYWYRQTLGQGPEFLTYFQNEAQLEKSRLLSDRFSAERPKGSFSTLEIQRTEQGDSAMYLCASAGEAINYGYTFGSGTRLTVV.

This clone is a singleton in its sample. The chain has TRBV29-1 and TRBJ1-2; TRBD1 aligns across 8 bases. Looked up from germline, CDR1 is SQVTM and CDR2 is ANQGSEA. This CDR3 is 13 amino acids long. The V segment lost 4 bases and the J segment 6 bases; nucleotides outside the gene matches: 7. Here the CDR3 reads CSVGDRRNDGYTF. The DNA for the CDR3 is TGCAGCGTTGGGGACAGGAGAAACGATGGCTACACCTTC.

This clone was picked up one time. This chain links TRBV6-2 or TRBV6-3 with TRBJ2-5; 7 bases agree with TRBD1. This CDR3 comprises 14 residues. V trimming: 4 bases; J trimming: 2 bases; junction bases outside the gene matches: 4. Germline V gene sequence: CDR1 MNHEY, CDR2 SVGEGT. In DNA, the CDR3 is TGTGCCAGCAGTTGGAGCAGGGGGCAAGAGACCCAGTACTTC. Protein sequence: CASSWSRGQETQYF.

V gene TRBV5-1 combines with J gene TRBJ2-3; the match to TRBD1 covers 9 bases. The CDR3 totals 13 residues. Germline CDR1 reads SGHRS; CDR2 reads YFSETQ. J gave up 14 bases and V 4 bases, and 11 bases lay outside the gene matches. The DNA for the CDR3 is TGCGCCAGCAGCGGCCCATCCGGGACAGGGTCGTATTTT. Its translation is CASSGPSGTGSYF.

The chain is built from TRBV24-1 and TRBJ2-1, with D perhaps matching TRBD2 (6 bases). Germline loops: CDR1 KGHDR, CDR2 SFDVKD. The CDR3 length is 14 residues. The ends were cut back, 3 bases at V and 9 bases at J, with 14 bases in the middle. The CDR3: CATSDLGGAAEQFF. CDR3 bases: TGTGCCACCAGTGATCTAGGAGGGGCGGCTGAGCAGTTCTTC.

The CDR3 loop reads CASSYSEGFNSPLHF. CDR3 coding DNA: TGTGCCAGCAGTTACTCAGAGGGCTTCAATTCACCCCTCCACTTT. The rearrangement joins TRBV6-5 to TRBJ1-6; D is uncertain. V lost 0 bases to trimming and J lost 7 bases, with 10 bases between them. Per the germline V gene, CDR1 is MNHEY and CDR2 is SVGAGI. The CDR3 loop spans 15 amino acids.

The chain carries TRBV4-3 and TRBJ2-7, with D maybe TRBD1 (5 bases). Trimming took 1 base from V and 2 from J, leaving 9 bases between them. Germline CDR1 reads LGHNA; CDR2 reads YSLEER. This CDR3 region has 14 residues. The CDR3 DNA reads as TGCGCCAGCAGCCAAGGAACAGGAACCTACGAGCAGTACTTC. Encoded protein: CASSQGTGTYEQYF.